This TCR beta chain was identified during a study of beta chain features in type 1 diabetes. The wider study: Age, gender, cell numbers and subset yield matched between patients and controls. Study results and caveats: Type 1 diabetes patients had TCRB CDR3s that were shorter (moderately but significantly so) in all four CD4+ subsets. For type 1 diabetes patients, VDJ junctions showed fewer insertions and more deletions.

This clone came up many times. Its antigen is not known. As every portion of the isolated RNA was reverse transcribed, the sequencing read expressed TCRB transcripts. Naive, central memory and regulatory T cell samples yielded around 3.3 million reads on average. The data were produced by immunoSEQ multiplex PCR, yet TCRdb's version contains in-frame clones alone and is incomplete. The sample lists 120,000 to 150,000 clones, 10% to 15% occurring once. CD45RO/CCR7/CD25/CD127/CD95/CD27 separated CD4+ naive, central memory, regulatory and stem cell-like memory cells by sorting. There are 14 residues in the CDR3. Germline CDR1 is MDHEN and CDR2 is SYDVKM. V was clipped by 6 bases and J by 6 bases, with 14 bases between them.

V is TRBV28 and J is TRBJ2-2; possible D gene TRBD1, 6 bases. The source material was central memory CD4+ T cells from blood. This clonotype was sampled from a man younger than 35 with type 1 diabetes. CDR3: CASSPQGFAGELFF. CDR3 nucleotides: TGTGCCAGCAGCCCACAGGGATTCGCCGGGGAGCTGTTTTTT.